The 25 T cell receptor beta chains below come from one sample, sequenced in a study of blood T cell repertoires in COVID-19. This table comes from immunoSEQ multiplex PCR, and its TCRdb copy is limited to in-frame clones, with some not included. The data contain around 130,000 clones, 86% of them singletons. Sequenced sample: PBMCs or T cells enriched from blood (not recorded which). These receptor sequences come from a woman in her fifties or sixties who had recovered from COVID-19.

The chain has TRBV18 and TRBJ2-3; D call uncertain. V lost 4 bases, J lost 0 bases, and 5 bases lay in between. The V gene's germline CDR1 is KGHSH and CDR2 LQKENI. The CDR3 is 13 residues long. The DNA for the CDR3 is TGTGCCAGCTCACTCTCTAGCACAGATACGCAGTATTTT. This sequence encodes CASSLSSTDTQYF.

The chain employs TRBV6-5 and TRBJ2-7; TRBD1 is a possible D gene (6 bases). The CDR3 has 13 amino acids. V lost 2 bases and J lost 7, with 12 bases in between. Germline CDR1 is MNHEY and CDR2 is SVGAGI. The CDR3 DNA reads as TGTGCCAGCAGTTACGAACAGGGAAGGGAGCAGTACTTC. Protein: CASSYEQGREQYF.

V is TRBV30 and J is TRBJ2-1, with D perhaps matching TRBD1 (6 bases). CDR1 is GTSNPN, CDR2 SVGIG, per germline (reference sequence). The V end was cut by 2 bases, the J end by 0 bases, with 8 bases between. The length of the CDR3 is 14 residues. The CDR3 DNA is TGTGCCTGGAGTACAGGGAGCTCCTACAATGAGCAGTTCTTC. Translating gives CAWSTGSSYNEQFF.

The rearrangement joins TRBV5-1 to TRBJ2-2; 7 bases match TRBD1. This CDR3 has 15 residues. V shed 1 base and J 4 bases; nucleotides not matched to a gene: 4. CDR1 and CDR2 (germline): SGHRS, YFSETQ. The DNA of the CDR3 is TGCGCCAGCAGCTTGCGGGACAGTTCCACCGGGGAGCTGTTTTTT. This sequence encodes CASSLRDSSTGELFF.

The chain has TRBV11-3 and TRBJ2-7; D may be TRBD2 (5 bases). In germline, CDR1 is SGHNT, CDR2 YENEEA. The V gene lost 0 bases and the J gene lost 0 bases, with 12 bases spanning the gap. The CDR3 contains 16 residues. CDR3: CASSLEGGLSSYEQYF. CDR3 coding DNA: TGTGCCAGCAGCTTAGAGGGCGGGCTGAGCTCCTACGAGCAGTACTTC.

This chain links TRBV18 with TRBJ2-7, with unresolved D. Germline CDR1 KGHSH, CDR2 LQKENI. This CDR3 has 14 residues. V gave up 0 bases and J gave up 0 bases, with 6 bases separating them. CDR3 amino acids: CASSPPRSSYEQYF. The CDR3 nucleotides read TGTGCCAGCTCACCACCCCGCAGCTCCTACGAGCAGTACTTC.

In DNA form, the CDR3 reads TGTGCCAGCAGCTTAGTTCTAGCGGGGGACAATGAGCAGTTCTTC. Translated, it gives CASSLVLAGDNEQFF. The rearrangement links TRBV11-3 to TRBJ2-1, with 10 nucleotides matching TRBD2. Germline values: CDR1 SGHNT, CDR2 YENEEA. There are 15 residues in the CDR3. V shed 1 base and J 5 bases; nucleotides not matched to a gene: 2.

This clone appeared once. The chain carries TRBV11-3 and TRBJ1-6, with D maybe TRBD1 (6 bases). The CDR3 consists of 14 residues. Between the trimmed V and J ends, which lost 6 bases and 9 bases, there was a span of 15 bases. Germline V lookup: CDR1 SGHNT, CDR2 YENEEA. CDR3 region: CASRGRGGVSPLHF. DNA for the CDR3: TGTGCCAGCAGGGGTAGGGGGGGCGTTTCACCCCTCCACTTT.

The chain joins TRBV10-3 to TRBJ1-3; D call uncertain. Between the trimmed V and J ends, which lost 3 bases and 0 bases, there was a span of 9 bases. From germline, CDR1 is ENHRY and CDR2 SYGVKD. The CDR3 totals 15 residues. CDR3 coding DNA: TGTGCCATCAGTGATGTCAGAAGCTCTGGAAACACCATATATTTT. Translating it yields CAISDVRSSGNTIYF.

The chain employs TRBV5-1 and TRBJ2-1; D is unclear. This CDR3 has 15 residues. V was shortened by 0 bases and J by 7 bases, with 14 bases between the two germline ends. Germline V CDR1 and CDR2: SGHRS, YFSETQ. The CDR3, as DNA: TGCGCCAGCAGCTTGGGACAATTGGCCTGGAATGAGCAGTTCTTC. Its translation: CASSLGQLAWNEQFF.

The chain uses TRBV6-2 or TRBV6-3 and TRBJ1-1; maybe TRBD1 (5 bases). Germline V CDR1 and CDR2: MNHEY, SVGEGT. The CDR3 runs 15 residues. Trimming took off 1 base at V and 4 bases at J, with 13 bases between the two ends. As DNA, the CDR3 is TGTGCCAGCAGTTACTTGACAGACGTCGGCACTGAAGCTTTCTTT. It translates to CASSYLTDVGTEAFF.

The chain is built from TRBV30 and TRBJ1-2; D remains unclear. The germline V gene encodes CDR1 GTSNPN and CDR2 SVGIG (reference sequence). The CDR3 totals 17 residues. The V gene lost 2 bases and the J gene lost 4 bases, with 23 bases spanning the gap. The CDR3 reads CAWSPPWAGRRGYGYTF. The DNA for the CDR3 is TGTGCCTGGAGTCCCCCGTGGGCAGGTCGCCGGGGCTATGGCTACACCTTC.

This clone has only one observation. CDR3: CASSDGRGTEAFF. For the CDR3, the DNA is TGTGCCAGCAGCGATGGGAGAGGCACTGAAGCTTTCTTT. This chain joins TRBV7-9 and TRBJ1-1; no definite D call. CDR1 is SEHNR and CDR2 is FQNEAQ in the germline V gene (reference sequence). This CDR3 region has 13 residues. V gave up 5 bases and J gave up 4 bases, with 11 bases separating them.

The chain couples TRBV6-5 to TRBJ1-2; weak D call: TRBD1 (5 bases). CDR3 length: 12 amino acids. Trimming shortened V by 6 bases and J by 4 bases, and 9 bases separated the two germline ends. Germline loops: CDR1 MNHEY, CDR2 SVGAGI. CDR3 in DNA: TGTGCCAGCAGCCCAGACAGCTATGGCTACACCTTC. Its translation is CASSPDSYGYTF.

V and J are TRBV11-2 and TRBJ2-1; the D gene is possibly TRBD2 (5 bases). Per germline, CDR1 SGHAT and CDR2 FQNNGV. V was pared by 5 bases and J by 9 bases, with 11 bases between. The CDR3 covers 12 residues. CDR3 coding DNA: TGTGCCAGCAGCAACGGGGTCGGTGAGCAGTTCTTC. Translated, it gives CASSNGVGEQFF.

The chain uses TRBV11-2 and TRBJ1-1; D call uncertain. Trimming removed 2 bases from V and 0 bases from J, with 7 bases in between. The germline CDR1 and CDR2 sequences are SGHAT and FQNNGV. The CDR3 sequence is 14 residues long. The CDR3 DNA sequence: TGTGCCAGCAGCTTACAGGCGATGAACACTGAAGCTTTCTTT. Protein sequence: CASSLQAMNTEAFF.

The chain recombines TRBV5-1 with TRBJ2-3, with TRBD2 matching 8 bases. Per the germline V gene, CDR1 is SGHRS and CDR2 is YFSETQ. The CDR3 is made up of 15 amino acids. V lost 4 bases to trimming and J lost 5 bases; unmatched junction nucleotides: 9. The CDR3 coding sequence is TGCGCCAGCAGCGATCCAGCGGGGGCGGGAGATACGCAGTATTTT. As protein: CASSDPAGAGDTQYF. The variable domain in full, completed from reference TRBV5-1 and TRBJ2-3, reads KAGVTQTPRYLIKTRGQQVTLSCSPISGHRSVSWYQQTPGQGLQFLFEYFSETQRNKGNFPGRFSGRQFSNSRSEMNVSTLELGDSALYLCASSDPAGAGDTQYFGPGTRLTVL.

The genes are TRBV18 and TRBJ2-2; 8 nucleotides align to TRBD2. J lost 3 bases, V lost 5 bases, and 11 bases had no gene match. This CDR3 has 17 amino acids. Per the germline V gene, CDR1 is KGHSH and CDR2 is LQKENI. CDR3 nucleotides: TGTGCCAGCTCAACCCTCCCAGCGGGGGCGGACACCGGGGAGCTGTTTTTT. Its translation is CASSTLPAGADTGELFF.

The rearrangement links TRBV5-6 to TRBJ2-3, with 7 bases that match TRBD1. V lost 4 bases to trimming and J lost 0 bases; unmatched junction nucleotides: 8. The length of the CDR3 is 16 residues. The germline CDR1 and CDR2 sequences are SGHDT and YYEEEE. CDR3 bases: TGTGCCAGCAGCGCCGAGCACAGGGGTAGCACAGATACGCAGTATTTT. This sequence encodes CASSAEHRGSTDTQYF.

Here the CDR3 reads CASSPSRGSGTEAFF. CDR3 coding DNA: TGTGCCAGCAGCCCCTCGAGGGGGTCGGGCACTGAAGCTTTCTTT. This chain connects TRBV3-1 (or the pseudogene TRBV3-2) to TRBJ1-1, with D possibly being TRBD1 (6 bases). The V and J ends lost 4 bases and 4 bases respectively, with 16 bases between them. This CDR3 is 15 amino acids long. Looked up from germline, CDR1 is LGHDT and CDR2 is YNNKEL (reference sequence).

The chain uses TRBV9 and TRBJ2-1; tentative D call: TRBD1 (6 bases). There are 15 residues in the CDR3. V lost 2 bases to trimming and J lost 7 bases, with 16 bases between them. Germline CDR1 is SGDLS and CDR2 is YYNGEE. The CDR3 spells CASSVSDSLWNEQFF. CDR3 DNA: TGTGCCAGCAGCGTCTCGGACAGCCTCTGGAATGAGCAGTTCTTC.

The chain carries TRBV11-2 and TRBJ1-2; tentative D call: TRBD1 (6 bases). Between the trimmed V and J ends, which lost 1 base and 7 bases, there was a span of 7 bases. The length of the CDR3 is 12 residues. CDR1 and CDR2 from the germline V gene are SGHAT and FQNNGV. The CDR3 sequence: CASSLVRGGYTF. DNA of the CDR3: TGTGCCAGCAGCTTAGTCAGGGGTGGCTACACCTTC.

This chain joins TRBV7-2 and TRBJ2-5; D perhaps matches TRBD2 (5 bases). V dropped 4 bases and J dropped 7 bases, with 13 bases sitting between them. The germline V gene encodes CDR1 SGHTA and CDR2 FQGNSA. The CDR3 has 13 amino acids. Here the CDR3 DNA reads TGTGCCAGCAGCTCACTAGGGTACGGGACCCAGTACTTC. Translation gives CASSSLGYGTQYF.

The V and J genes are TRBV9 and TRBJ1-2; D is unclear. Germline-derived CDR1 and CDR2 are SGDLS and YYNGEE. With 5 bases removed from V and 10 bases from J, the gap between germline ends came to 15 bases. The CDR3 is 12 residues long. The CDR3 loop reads CASSEGYRAYTF. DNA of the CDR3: TGTGCCAGCAGTGAGGGCTACAGAGCCTACACCTTC.

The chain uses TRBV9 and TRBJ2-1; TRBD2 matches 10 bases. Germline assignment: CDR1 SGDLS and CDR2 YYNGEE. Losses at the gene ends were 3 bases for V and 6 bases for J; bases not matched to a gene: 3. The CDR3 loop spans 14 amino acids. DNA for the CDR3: TGTGCCAGCAGCGCCGGACTAGCGGTCAATGAGCAGTTCTTC. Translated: CASSAGLAVNEQFF.